This is a list of T cell receptor beta chains from one sample in a study of blood T cell repertoires in COVID-19. Assay used: immunoSEQ multiplex PCR; TCRdb lists only in-frame clones, some missing. The sample lists about 220,000 clones; about 86% were seen once. The sequenced sample consisted of peripheral blood. All receptors come from a woman aged 25-40 years who had recovered from COVID-19. Both conserved end residues are part of each CDR3. A D gene is named only where the DNA matches it firmly. For some rows the clone size is stated as once, few or many, or as a class when expanded; others skip it.

clone_size,j_call,v_call,d_call,cdr3_aa,cdr3_nt
-,TRBJ1-2,TRBV5-1,-,CASSLGGEDYGYTF,TGCGCCAGCAGCTTAGGGGGAGAGGACTATGGCTACACCTTC
few,TRBJ2-7,TRBV2,-,CASRGTTYEQYF,TGTGCCAGCAGAGGGACAACCTACGAGCAGTACTTC
-,TRBJ1-5,TRBV4-1,-,CASSQVVGGDPSNQPQHF,TGCGCCAGCAGCCAAGTTGTGGGGGGAGACCCTAGCAATCAGCCCCAGCATTTT
-,TRBJ1-2,TRBV19,-,CASSAFLANYGYTF,TGTGCCAGTAGTGCGTTCTTAGCTAACTATGGCTACACCTTC
-,TRBJ1-6,TRBV19,-,CASSPGQGRPRSPLHF,TGTGCCAGTAGTCCCGGTCAGGGGAGACCTCGGTCACCCCTCCACTTT
-,TRBJ2-1,TRBV10-1,TRBD2,CASSPAVAGAVNEQFF,TGCGCCAGCAGTCCCGCCGTAGCGGGGGCAGTCAATGAGCAGTTCTTC
-,TRBJ2-5,TRBV2,TRBD1,CASSRTGVETQYF,TGTGCCAGCAGCCGGACAGGGGTAGAGACCCAGTACTTC
-,TRBJ2-7,TRBV4-2,-,CASSQPLRKYEQYF,TGTGCCAGCAGCCAACCCCTACGTAAGTACGAGCAGTACTTC
-,TRBJ1-1,TRBV28,TRBD1,CASTDPTGWYSGAFF,TGTGCCAGCACCGACCCGACAGGGTGGTACTCGGGAGCTTTCTTT
once,TRBJ1-2,TRBV25-1,TRBD1,CASSEEGDRGRVYGYTF,TGTGCCAGCAGTGAAGAGGGAGACAGGGGGCGAGTCTATGGCTACACCTTC
-,TRBJ2-5,TRBV12-2,-,CASRLILAGLQETQYF,TGTGCAAGTCGCTTAATACTAGCGGGACTCCAAGAGACCCAGTACTTC
-,TRBJ1-2,TRBV4-3,-,CASSQEGSGNYGYTF,TGCGCCAGCAGCCAAGAAGGCAGCGGGAACTATGGCTACACCTTC
-,TRBJ2-1,TRBV6-6,-,CASSYSLADYNEQFF,TGTGCCAGCAGTTACTCGCTCGCGGACTACAATGAGCAGTTCTTC
-,TRBJ1-4,TRBV7-9,TRBD1,CASSSWTGIDEKLFF,TGTGCCAGCAGCTCCTGGACAGGGATAGATGAAAAACTGTTTTTT
-,TRBJ2-1,TRBV7-8,-,CASRLSRTTAYNEQFF,TGTGCCAGCAGGCTCTCTAGGACTACGGCTTACAATGAGCAGTTCTTC
many,TRBJ1-2,TRBV29-1,TRBD1,CSVYTDRQYGYTF,TGCAGCGTTTACACGGACAGGCAATATGGCTACACCTTC
-,TRBJ2-3,TRBV7-9,TRBD2,CASSLPPSGPTDTQYF,TGTGCCAGCAGCTTACCCCCTAGCGGGCCCACAGATACGCAGTATTTT
-,TRBJ2-5,TRBV5-6,-,CASSLVPPTPGTQYF,TGTGCCAGCAGCTTGGTTCCGCCTACCCCGGGGACCCAGTACTTC
once,TRBJ2-2,TRBV5-1,-,CASSWADSANTGELFF,TGCGCCAGCAGCTGGGCCGACAGCGCGAACACCGGGGAGCTGTTTTTT
few,TRBJ1-5,TRBV7-2,-,CASSLRGISYSPQHF,TGTGCCAGCAGCTTAAGGGGGATATCATATTCGCCCCAGCATTTT
-,TRBJ2-2,TRBV2,-,CASSVASNTGELFF,TGTGCCAGCAGTGTTGCGTCGAACACCGGGGAGCTGTTTTTT
-,TRBJ2-7,TRBV20-1,-,CSASYASEQYF,TGCAGTGCTAGTTACGCGAGCGAGCAGTACTTC
-,TRBJ2-1,TRBV3-1/TRBV3-2,-,CASSRDILGEQFF,TGTGCCAGCAGCAGGGACATATTAGGTGAGCAGTTCTTC
-,TRBJ2-1,TRBV24-1,TRBD1,CATSEDRTGGALYNEQFF,TGTGCCACCAGTGAAGATAGGACAGGGGGCGCTCTCTACAATGAGCAGTTCTTC
-,TRBJ1-4,TRBV2,TRBD1,CASSVNGQGDEKLFF,TGTGCCAGCAGTGTCAACGGACAGGGCGATGAAAAACTGTTTTTT
-,TRBJ2-1,TRBV5-1,-,CASSLLDVRNEQFF,TGCGCCAGCAGCTTGTTAGATGTTAGAAATGAGCAGTTCTTC
-,TRBJ2-2,TRBV6-5,-,CASRGLGRSGELFF,TGTGCCAGCAGAGGGCTGGGGAGGTCCGGGGAGCTGTTTTTT
once,TRBJ2-7,TRBV4-2,TRBD1,CASSQPGTEQRQYF,TGTGCCAGCAGCCAACCTGGGACAGAACAAAGGCAGTACTTC
-,TRBJ2-3,TRBV5-1,TRBD2,CASSDGTSGQNTQYF,TGCGCCAGCAGTGACGGGACTAGCGGGCAAAATACGCAGTATTTT
-,TRBJ2-1,TRBV3-1/TRBV3-2,TRBD2,CASSPTSGGPVDEQFF,TGTGCCAGCAGCCCGACTAGCGGGGGGCCAGTGGATGAGCAGTTCTTC
-,TRBJ2-6,TRBV19,-,CASSAGYSGANVLTF,TGTGCCAGTAGTGCCGGGTACTCTGGGGCCAACGTCCTGACTTTC
-,TRBJ2-7,TRBV6-2/TRBV6-3,-,CASSYGGGGSDYEQYF,TGTGCCAGCAGTTACGGTGGCGGCGGGTCCGACTACGAGCAGTACTTC
-,TRBJ2-3,TRBV7-3,TRBD1,CASSSTGVLEDTQYF,TGTGCCAGCAGCTCGACAGGGGTCCTCGAAGATACGCAGTATTTT
-,TRBJ1-5,TRBV28,TRBD1,CASSLPLDRDNQPQHF,TGTGCCAGCAGTTTACCTCTGGACAGGGACAATCAGCCCCAGCATTTT
-,TRBJ2-7,TRBV3-1/TRBV3-2,TRBD1,CASSQDLGQSTYEQYF,TGTGCCAGCAGCCAAGATCTGGGACAGTCAACCTACGAGCAGTACTTC
-,TRBJ1-1,TRBV6-5,-,CASSLQGTEAFF,TGTGCCAGCAGTTTGCAGGGCACTGAAGCTTTCTTT
-,TRBJ1-1,TRBV6-6,-,CASSYAVAGTEAFF,TGTGCCAGCAGTTACGCTGTCGCGGGTACTGAAGCTTTCTTT
-,TRBJ2-7,TRBV11-1,-,CASSPRGSSSTYEQYF,TGTGCCAGCAGCCCCCGAGGGTCCAGCTCAACCTACGAGCAGTACTTC
-,TRBJ2-7,TRBV2,TRBD1,CASSVRDRPYEQYF,TGTGCCAGCAGTGTTCGGGACAGACCCTACGAGCAGTACTTC
-,TRBJ1-6,TRBV23-1,-,CASSQSKGQGGNSPLHF,TGCGCCAGCAGTCAATCTAAGGGGCAGGGTGGCAATTCACCCCTCCACTTT
-,TRBJ2-7,TRBV7-2,-,CASSLALVGGGSAQQYF,TGTGCCAGCAGCTTAGCGCTCGTCGGGGGAGGTTCGGCGCAGCAGTACTTC
-,TRBJ2-1,TRBV5-6,TRBD1,CASSLPGGEEQFF,TGTGCCAGCAGCTTGCCAGGGGGCGAGGAGCAGTTCTTC
-,TRBJ2-5,TRBV29-1,-,CSVDGGGGETQYF,TGCAGCGTTGACGGAGGGGGCGGAGAGACCCAGTACTTC
few,TRBJ2-5,TRBV29-1,TRBD1,CSVLGQGIIQETQYF,TGCAGCGTCTTGGGACAGGGGATCATACAAGAGACCCAGTACTTC
-,TRBJ2-3,TRBV2,-,CASNPYTDTQYF,TGTGCCAGCAACCCCTACACAGATACGCAGTATTTT
-,TRBJ2-5,TRBV19,TRBD2,CASSIETSGGGRGTQYF,TGTGCCAGTAGTATAGAGACTAGCGGGGGTGGCCGCGGGACCCAGTACTTC
-,TRBJ2-3,TRBV7-7,TRBD2,CASSLLPSTLAGKTDTQYF,TGTGCCAGCAGCTTGCTGCCTTCAACACTAGCGGGAAAAACAGATACGCAGTATTTT
-,TRBJ2-3,TRBV7-9,TRBD2,CASNTLAGFVDTQYF,TGTGCCAGCAACACATTAGCGGGGTTTGTAGATACGCAGTATTTT
-,TRBJ2-7,TRBV28,TRBD1,CASSPTLTGRSYEQYF,TGTGCCAGCAGTCCAACCTTGACAGGGCGGTCCTACGAGCAGTACTTC
few,TRBJ2-5,TRBV5-1,TRBD2,CASSTLAGPETQYF,TGCGCCAGCAGCACCCTAGCGGGACCAGAGACCCAGTACTTC